These 32 T cell receptor beta chains share one sample of origin, sequenced in a study of OX40 agonist ivuxolimab in advanced cancers. Some clones are missing from TCRdb's copy, which holds only in-frame ones; the method was immunoSEQ multiplex PCR. The sample shows about 78,000 clones, roughly 92% of them seen only once. The sequencing here drew on CD4+ or CD8+ T cells sorted from blood, taken in a trial of the OX40 agonist ivuxolimab. The origin of the receptors is an adult with an advanced solid tumor such as melanoma, head and neck, liver or kidney cancer.

The chain uses TRBV7-9 and TRBJ2-1; the match to TRBD2 covers 8 bases. CDR3 length: 14 residues. Trimming cost V 5 bases and J 12 bases; bases outside gene matches: 12. Germline CDR1 is SEHNR and CDR2 is FQNEAQ (reference sequence). In DNA form, the CDR3 reads TGTGCCAGCAGCGTTCAACTAGCGGACCGGGGGCAGTTCTTC. Amino acids: CASSVQLADRGQFF.

The chain recombines TRBV7-8 with TRBJ1-4; D perhaps matches TRBD1 (5 bases). This CDR3 comprises 15 residues. V lost 1 base and J lost 8, with 14 bases in between. Germline CDR1 reads SGHVS; CDR2 reads FQNEAQ. The CDR3 region has the DNA TGTGCCAGCAGCTTAGGAGAGGACATTATCGAAAAACTGTTTTTT. Its translation is CASSLGEDIIEKLFF.

A remark on this clone: The junction differs from germline at one of its ends, possibly a read error. The same CDR3 can be traced to other DNA sequences in this sample. The CDR3 DNA reads as TGCGCCAGCAGTGAAGGGGGGACTGGCGGAGAGACCCAGTACTTC. It specifies CASSEGGTGGETQYF. The chain employs TRBV2 and TRBJ2-5; D assignment may be TRBD1 or TRBD2 (6 bases each). Germline CDR1 is SNHLY and CDR2 is FYNNEI. The CDR3 runs to 15 residues.

In DNA form, the CDR3 reads TGCGCCAGCAGCCCGACAGGGGAGAGCACTGAAGCTTTCTTT. This sequence encodes CASSPTGESTEAFF. J is TRBJ1-1 and V is TRBV5-1; 8 nucleotides match TRBD1. The CDR3 has 14 residues. Trimming at V came to 4 bases and at J to 4 bases, leaving 6 bases not matched to a gene. Germline V CDR1 and CDR2: SGHRS, YFSETQ. The whole variable domain, remainder taken from reference TRBV5-1 and TRBJ1-1, is KAGVTQTPRYLIKTRGQQVTLSCSPISGHRSVSWYQQTPGQGLQFLFEYFSETQRNKGNFPGRFSGRQFSNSRSEMNVSTLELGDSALYLCASSPTGESTEAFFGQGTRLTVV.

V gene TRBV28 combines with J gene TRBJ2-2; D perhaps matches TRBD2 (6 bases). This CDR3 is built from 14 residues. Germline-derived CDR1 and CDR2 are MDHEN and SYDVKM. The ends were cut back, 7 bases at V and 2 bases at J, with 11 bases in the middle. CDR3 residues: CASTGGENTGELFF. DNA for the CDR3: TGTGCCAGCACCGGCGGGGAAAACACCGGGGAGCTGTTTTTT.

As regards this clone: The sample carries other DNA sequences with the same CDR3. The chain uses TRBV28 and TRBJ1-1; D gene uncertain. The CDR3 runs 11 residues. V lost 6 bases, J lost 3 bases, and 5 bases lay in between. Looked up from germline, CDR1 is MDHEN and CDR2 is SYDVKM. The CDR3 spells CASSSYTEAFF. DNA for the CDR3: TGTGCCAGCAGCTCTTACACTGAAGCTTTCTTT. The full variable domain, rest sourced from reference TRBV28 and TRBJ1-1, is DVKVTQSSRYLVKRTGEKVFLECVQDMDHENMFWYRQDPGLGLRLIYFSYDVKMKEKGDIPEGYSVSREKKERFSLILESASTNQTSMYLCASSSYTEAFFGQGTRLTVV.

V gene TRBV19 combines with J gene TRBJ1-4; D unresolved. The germline V gene has CDR1 LNHDA and CDR2 SQIVND (reference sequence). V lost 4 bases and J lost 2, with 11 bases in between. The CDR3 runs to 15 residues. Here the CDR3 DNA reads TGTGCCAGTAGTACTCTTCAAGGGACTAATGAAAAACTGTTTTTT. Its protein is CASSTLQGTNEKLFF.

For this clone: This CDR3 is also generated by other DNA sequences in the sample. The chain has TRBV4-2 and TRBJ2-7, with 7 bases fitting TRBD2. CDR1 is LGHNA and CDR2 is YNFKEQ in the germline V gene. The trim removed 0 bases at V and 0 bases at J, leaving 5 bases unmatched. The CDR3 length is 16 residues. CDR3 DNA sequence: TGTGCCAGCAGCCAAGATTTGGGGGGGGGCTCCTACGAGCAGTACTTC. As protein: CASSQDLGGGSYEQYF.

This rearrangement joins TRBV28 to TRBJ2-7, with 8 positions matching TRBD1. Trimming at V came to 0 bases and at J to 6 bases, leaving 4 bases not matched to a gene. CDR3 size: 14 residues. Germline V gene sequence: CDR1 MDHEN, CDR2 SYDVKM. DNA for the CDR3: TGTGCCAGCAGTTTATGGGCAGGGGGCGGCGAGCAGTACTTC. It encodes CASSLWAGGGEQYF.

This clone has more than one count but fewer than ten. This rearrangement joins TRBV2 to TRBJ2-7, with D unresolved. From germline, CDR1 is SNHLY and CDR2 FYNNEI. Trimming took off 7 bases at V and 7 bases at J, with 17 bases between the two ends. This CDR3 comprises 13 residues. CDR3 residues: CASTVALDGEQYF. In DNA form, the CDR3 reads TGTGCCAGCACGGTAGCCCTGGACGGGGAGCAGTACTTC.

The chain recombines TRBV11-2 with TRBJ2-5; D is undetermined. From germline, CDR1 is SGHAT and CDR2 FQNNGV. Trimming pared 4 bases from V and 6 bases from J, leaving 6 bases between. The length of the CDR3 is 11 residues. The chain's CDR3 is CASSSPQTQYF. CDR3 sequence (DNA): TGTGCCAGCAGCTCCCCCCAGACCCAGTACTTC.

This chain connects TRBV30 to TRBJ2-2, with TRBD1 matching 8 bases. The trim removed 1 base at V and 7 bases at J, leaving 8 bases unmatched. The CDR3 spans 15 residues. CDR1 is GTSNPN and CDR2 is SVGIG in the germline V gene (reference sequence). The CDR3 reads CAWSARQGRSGELFF. The CDR3 DNA follows: TGTGCCTGGAGTGCAAGACAGGGGAGGAGCGGGGAGCTGTTTTTT.

The chain uses TRBV27 and TRBJ1-4, with TRBD1 matching 8 bases. The CDR3 has 17 residues. V shed 4 bases, J shed 4 bases, and the junction held 11 bases outside the gene matches. Germline V lookup: CDR1 MNHEY, CDR2 SMNVEV (reference sequence). The CDR3 coding sequence is TGTGCCAGCAGTTGGGGGACAGGTTTTACGGATAATGAAAAACTGTTTTTT. It codes for CASSWGTGFTDNEKLFF.

The chain recombines TRBV7-2 with TRBJ2-7; D is tentatively TRBD1 or TRBD2 (5 bases each). The CDR3 is 14 amino acids. The V gene lost 5 bases and the J gene lost 0 bases, with 11 bases spanning the gap. CDR1 is SGHTA and CDR2 is FQGNSA in the germline V gene. CDR3 loop: CASSPGASSYEQYF. For the CDR3, the DNA is TGTGCCAGCAGCCCCGGGGCAAGCTCCTACGAGCAGTACTTC.

This chain uses TRBV14 with TRBJ2-3; D is unresolved. CDR1 SGHDN and CDR2 FVKESK come from the germline V gene. With 1 base removed from V and 0 bases from J, the gap between germline ends came to 5 bases. The CDR3 extends over 14 amino acids. This CDR3 is CASSQAPSTDTQYF. The CDR3 bases are TGTGCCAGCAGCCAAGCGCCTAGCACAGATACGCAGTATTTT.

This clone was seen only once. The chain carries TRBV21-1 and TRBJ1-5. TRBV21-1 corresponds to a pseudogene. The CDR3 spans 12 residues. CDR3 bases: TGTGCCAGCAGGCCCATGAATCAGCCCCAGCATTTT. It is translated as CASRPMNQPQHF.

This chain links TRBV27 with TRBJ2-1, with 9 bases identical to TRBD2. V lost 5 bases and J lost 4; bases outside the gene matches: 9. Germline-derived CDR1 and CDR2 are MNHEY and SMNVEV (reference sequence). The CDR3 covers 16 residues. This chain's CDR3 is CASSPRPSGTYNEQFF. DNA of the CDR3: TGTGCCAGCAGTCCCCGTCCTAGCGGGACTTACAATGAGCAGTTCTTC.

This chain joins TRBV5-8 and TRBJ1-4, with 8 nucleotides matching TRBD1. The CDR3 runs 16 residues. Germline V gives CDR1 SGHTS, CDR2 YDEGEE. Losses at the gene ends were 2 bases for V and 8 bases for J; bases not matched to a gene: 11. CDR3 DNA sequence: TGTGCCAGCAGCTTAGGGACAGGCTTCATCGGAGAAAAACTGTTTTTT. It yields the protein CASSLGTGFIGEKLFF.

The V gene is TRBV7-2, the J gene TRBJ2-4, with D tentatively TRBD1 or TRBD2 (5 bases each). Germline CDR1 and CDR2: SGHTA and FQGNSA. This CDR3 region has 15 residues. Trimming removed 5 bases at V and 5 bases at J, with 16 bases between. The CDR3 DNA sequence: TGTGCCAGCAGCCGGGACCCCCTAGGGCAAAACATTCAGTACTTC. This sequence encodes CASSRDPLGQNIQYF.

The genes are TRBV28 and TRBJ2-1, with 9 bases identical to TRBD2. Trimming took 3 bases from V and 5 from J; bases not matched to a gene: 17. Looked up from germline, CDR1 is MDHEN and CDR2 is SYDVKM. The CDR3 consists of 19 residues. The CDR3 nucleotides read TGTGCCAGCAGTTTTGGGTCCCGGTTAGGGCTAGCGGGAAACAATGAGCAGTTCTTC. Translation: CASSFGSRLGLAGNNEQFF.

This clone was seen more than once but under ten times. The rearrangement joins TRBV27 to TRBJ1-4, with D tentatively TRBD1 (5 bases). Germline-derived CDR1 and CDR2 are MNHEY and SMNVEV (reference sequence). The CDR3 runs 16 residues. Trimming pared 4 bases from V and 5 bases from J, leaving 17 bases between. The CDR3 nucleotides are TGTGCCAGCAGTTCCCGCCCAGGGTATCGGAATGAAAAACTGTTTTTT. This encodes CASSSRPGYRNEKLFF.

V gene TRBV4-1 combines with J gene TRBJ1-5; D remains unclear. Trimming took off 4 bases at V and 3 bases at J, with 10 bases between the two ends. This CDR3 region has 14 residues. Germline V gene data show CDR1 as MGHRA and CDR2 as YSYEKL. In DNA, the CDR3 is TGCGCCAGCAGCCTGTTCGACACCAATCAGCCCCAGCATTTT. The encoded protein is CASSLFDTNQPQHF.

The genes are TRBV30 and TRBJ2-3; 8 nucleotides match TRBD2. The J segment lost 3 bases and the V segment lost 2 bases, leaving 7 bases of the junction unmatched. The germline gives CDR1 GTSNPN, CDR2 SVGIG (reference sequence). This CDR3 comprises 15 residues. The CDR3 nucleotides read TGTGCCTGGAGTTCCGGGGGGGTGGGAACAGATACGCAGTATTTT. Its translation: CAWSSGGVGTDTQYF.

J is TRBJ2-1 and V is TRBV4-1, with no clear D. Trimming stripped 1 base from V and 8 bases from J, with 12 bases between. Germline lookup yields CDR1 MGHRA and CDR2 YSYEKL. The length of the CDR3 is 14 residues. The chain's CDR3 is CASSQGPTSDEQFF. The DNA for the CDR3 is TGCGCCAGCAGCCAAGGGCCGACCAGTGATGAGCAGTTCTTC.

The chain joins TRBV18 to TRBJ1-2; no firm D call. The germline gives CDR1 KGHSH, CDR2 LQKENI. Between the trimmed V and J ends, which lost 7 bases and 4 bases, there was a span of 19 bases. The CDR3 length is 15 residues. The CDR3 region is CASFPVNENPYGYTF. The DNA of the CDR3 is TGTGCCAGCTTCCCGGTAAACGAGAACCCCTATGGCTACACCTTC.

The CDR3 sequence: CASSLGQGGGNTIYF. CDR3 coding DNA: TGCGCCAGCAGCCTGGGACAGGGGGGAGGAAACACCATATATTTT. V and J are TRBV4-1 and TRBJ1-3, with 11 bases that match TRBD1. Germline lookup yields CDR1 MGHRA and CDR2 YSYEKL. Germline trimming cut 4 bases from V and 4 bases from J; bases unmatched to any gene: 3. The CDR3 extends over 15 amino acids.

This rearrangement joins TRBV6-5 to TRBJ2-3, with no clear D. V lost 0 bases and J 3 bases, leaving 10 bases between the germline ends. CDR1 MNHEY and CDR2 SVGAGI come from the germline V gene. The CDR3 has 15 residues. The CDR3 sequence: CASSYSKALTDTQYF. CDR3 sequence (DNA): TGTGCCAGCAGTTACTCGAAAGCCCTAACAGATACGCAGTATTTT.

The V call is TRBV30, the J call TRBJ2-3; 7 nucleotides align to TRBD2. There are 13 residues in the CDR3. J gave up 5 bases and V 1 base, and 3 bases lay outside the gene matches. Germline loops: CDR1 GTSNPN, CDR2 SVGIG (reference sequence). CDR3 in amino acids: CAWSDGGVDTQYF. In DNA form, the CDR3 reads TGTGCCTGGAGTGATGGGGGGGTAGATACGCAGTATTTT.

The gene calls are TRBV28 and TRBJ1-4, with a tentative D call TRBD1 (5 bases). Trimming removed 6 bases from V and 16 bases from J, with 21 bases in between. The CDR3 sequence is 13 residues long. CDR1 and CDR2 (germline): MDHEN, SYDVKM. The CDR3 nucleotides are TGTGCCAGCAGCACCACCCGGGGCTCCGTCCCGTTTTTT. It specifies CASSTTRGSVPFF.

V usage is TRBV15 and J usage is TRBJ1-5; tentatively, D is TRBD1 (5 bases). Germline V lookup: CDR1 LNHNV, CDR2 YYDKDF (reference sequence). Trimming removed 3 bases from V and 2 bases from J, with 8 bases in between. This CDR3 region has 14 residues. The DNA of the CDR3 is TGTGCCACCAGCAGCAGGGATCGCAATCAGCCCCAGCATTTT. Protein sequence: CATSSRDRNQPQHF.

The gene calls are TRBV7-9 and TRBJ2-5; 10 bases align to TRBD2. Germline V lookup: CDR1 SEHNR, CDR2 FQNEAQ (reference sequence). V lost 3 bases, J lost 5 bases, and 9 bases stayed unmatched. The CDR3 consists of 16 residues. CDR3 in DNA: TGTGCCAGCAGCTTGGGAGCGGGAGGGCCTCAGGAGACCCAGTACTTC. This gives the protein CASSLGAGGPQETQYF.

As concerns this clone: Different DNA sequences within this sample yield the same CDR3. V usage is TRBV5-1 and J usage is TRBJ1-5; D unclear. The germline CDR1 and CDR2 sequences are SGHRS and YFSETQ. There are 14 residues in the CDR3. V was pared by 2 bases and J by 1 base, with 7 bases between. CDR3 sequence: CASSFGGSNQPQHF. In DNA form, the CDR3 reads TGCGCCAGCAGCTTCGGTGGGAGCAATCAGCCCCAGCATTTT.